This T cell receptor beta chain was recovered during a study of blood T cells in healthy people across ages. Combining a sample-barcoded 5' primer with a J-beta primer mix, a second PCR ran for roughly 6 to 12 cycles. TCRdb reprocessed the 5' RACE reads with MiXCR, giving one entry per CDR3 protein. The sample comprises roughly 2 million distinct CDR3 sequences, 49% of which are singletons, and roughly 2% rests with the top ten. Germline loops: CDR1 SGDLS, CDR2 YYNGEE. V gave up 3 bases and J gave up 5 bases, with 14 bases separating them. This CDR3 comprises 15 residues. The rearrangement links TRBV9 to TRBJ1-4; tentative D call: TRBD1 (5 bases). Input material: blood. The receptor was isolated from a middle-aged woman in good health. The CDR3 DNA is TGTGCCAGCAGCGGCCGGGACGTCGCGAATGAAAAACTGTTTTTT. Protein: CASSGRDVANEKLFF.